The entry below gives a single TCR beta chain sequence along with its context. Its antigen is currently unknown. These data come from a study of CXCR3-negative and CXCR3-positive naive CD8 T cells. UMI-labeled 5' RACE TRB cDNA libraries were prepared from the cells. TCRdb processed the 5' RACE reads again and assigns one entry to each CDR3 protein, with no DNA. This table holds about 40,000 distinct CDR3 sequences. Germline V lookup: CDR1 SGHTA, CDR2 FQGTGA. The CDR3 is 16 residues long. Sorts that each held 300,000 or so cells were run in triplicate for every CD8+ T cell subset. General study points: Across naive subsets, surface CD5 expression was comparable, and TCR strength was inferred from properties of the TRB CDR3. Comparably high diversity was seen in both naive subsets, and much lower diversity in memory CD8+ cells. Cryopreserved PBMCs had partly decreased CXCR3 expression; fresh PBMCs were used in most assays.

The origin of this receptor is a human donor in good health. Some clones in this sample may be carry-over from other donors' samples. Sequencing was carried out using memory CD8+ T cells from blood. The chain uses TRBV7-3 and TRBJ2-3; TCRdb proposes TRBD2, but this gene call is untestable without DNA. The chain's CDR3 is CASSPLGGTSADTQYF.